This T cell receptor (beta chain) was sequenced during a study of Ad26.COV2.S vaccination and SARS-CoV-2 variants. The treatment here: about 20 received Ad26.COV2.S at low or high dose, single or two shots; about 5 received placebo; per-sample allocation not given. After the first vaccine or placebo injection, samples were drawn on day 63. Assay: immunoSEQ multiplex PCR; the TCRdb copy retains only in-frame clones and omits some. Among some 320,000 clones listed, 86% were seen once. This CDR3 is 13 amino acids long. In germline, CDR1 is SGHDT, CDR2 YYEEEE. The germline V and J ends were trimmed by 4 bases and 4 bases, with 8 bases remaining between them.

The source is a person aged 18-60 years who received the Ad26.COV2.S COVID-19 vaccine or a placebo. The chain links TRBV5-6 to TRBJ1-4, with no clear D. Source: peripheral blood, taken in a trial of Ad26.COV2.S vaccine versus placebo. This CDR3 is CASSAVGNEKLFF. DNA for the CDR3: TGTGCCAGCAGCGCCGTTGGTAATGAAAAACTGTTTTTT. The full variable domain, rest sourced from reference TRBV5-6 and TRBJ1-4, is DAGVTQSPTHLIKTRGQQVTLRCSPKSGHDTVSWYQQALGQGPQFIFQYYEEEERQRGNFPDRFSGHQFPNYSSELNVNALLLGDSALYLCASSAVGNEKLFFGSGTQLSVL.